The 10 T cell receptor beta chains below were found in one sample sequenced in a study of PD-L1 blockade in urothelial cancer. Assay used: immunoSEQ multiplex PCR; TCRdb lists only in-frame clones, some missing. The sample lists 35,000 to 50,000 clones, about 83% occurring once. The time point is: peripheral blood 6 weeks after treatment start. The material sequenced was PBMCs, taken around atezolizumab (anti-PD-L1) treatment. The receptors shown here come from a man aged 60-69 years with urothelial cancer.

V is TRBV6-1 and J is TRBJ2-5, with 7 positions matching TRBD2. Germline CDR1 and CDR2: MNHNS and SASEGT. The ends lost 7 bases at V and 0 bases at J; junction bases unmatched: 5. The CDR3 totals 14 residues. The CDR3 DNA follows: TGTGCCAGCACCCGGGGGGACTACCAAGAGACCCAGTACTTC. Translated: CASTRGDYQETQYF.

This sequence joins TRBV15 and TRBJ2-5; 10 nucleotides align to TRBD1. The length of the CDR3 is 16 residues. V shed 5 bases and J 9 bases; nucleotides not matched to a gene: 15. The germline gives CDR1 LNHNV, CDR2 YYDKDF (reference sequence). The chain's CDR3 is CATSSLGGQGLRAQYF. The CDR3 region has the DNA TGTGCCACCAGCTCCCTGGGGGGACAGGGGTTGAGGGCCCAGTACTTC.

This CDR3 is CASSYSRGFHEQYF. The DNA of the CDR3 is TGTGCCAGCAGTTACTCGAGGGGGTTCCACGAGCAGTACTTC. The genes are TRBV6-5 and TRBJ2-7; possible D gene TRBD1, 6 bases. V was pared by 0 bases and J by 5 bases, with 11 bases between. CDR3 length equals 14 residues. Germline V lookup: CDR1 MNHEY, CDR2 SVGAGI.

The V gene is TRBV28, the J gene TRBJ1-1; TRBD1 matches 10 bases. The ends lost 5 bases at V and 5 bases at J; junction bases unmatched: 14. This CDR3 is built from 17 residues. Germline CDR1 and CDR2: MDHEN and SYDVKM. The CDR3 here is CASSPTGGAVGYTEAFF. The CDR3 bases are TGTGCCAGCAGTCCGACAGGGGGCGCGGTCGGATATACTGAAGCTTTCTTT.

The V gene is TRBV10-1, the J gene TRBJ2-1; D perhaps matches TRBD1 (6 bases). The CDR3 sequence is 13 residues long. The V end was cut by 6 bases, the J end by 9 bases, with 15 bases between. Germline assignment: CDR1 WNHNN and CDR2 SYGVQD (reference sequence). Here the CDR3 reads CASRPGTFGEQFF. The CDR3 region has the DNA TGCGCCAGCAGACCCGGGACATTCGGTGAGCAGTTCTTC.

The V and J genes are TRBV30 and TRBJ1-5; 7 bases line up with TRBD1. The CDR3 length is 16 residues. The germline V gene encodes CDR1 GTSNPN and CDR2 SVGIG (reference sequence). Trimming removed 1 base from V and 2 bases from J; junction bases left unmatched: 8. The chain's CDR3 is CAWSATGVVGNQPQHF. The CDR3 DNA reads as TGTGCCTGGAGTGCTACAGGGGTCGTTGGCAATCAGCCCCAGCATTTT. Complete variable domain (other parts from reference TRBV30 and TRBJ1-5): SQTIHQWPATLVQPVGSPLSLECTVEGTSNPNLYWYRQAAGRGLQLLFYSVGIGQISSEVPQNLSASRPQDRQFILSSKKLLLSDSGFYLCAWSATGVVGNQPQHFGDGTRLSIL.

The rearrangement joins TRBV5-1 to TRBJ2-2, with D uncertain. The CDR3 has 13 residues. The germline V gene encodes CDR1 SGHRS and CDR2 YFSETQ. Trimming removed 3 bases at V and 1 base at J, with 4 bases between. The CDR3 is CASSSRNTGELFF. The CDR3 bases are TGCGCCAGCAGCTCGAGGAACACCGGGGAGCTGTTTTTT.

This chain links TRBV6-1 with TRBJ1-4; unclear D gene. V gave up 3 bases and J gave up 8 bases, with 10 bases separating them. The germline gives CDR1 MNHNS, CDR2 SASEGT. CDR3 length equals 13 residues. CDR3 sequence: CASSELGFEKLFF. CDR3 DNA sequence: TGTGCCAGCAGTGAGCTGGGCTTCGAAAAACTGTTTTTT.

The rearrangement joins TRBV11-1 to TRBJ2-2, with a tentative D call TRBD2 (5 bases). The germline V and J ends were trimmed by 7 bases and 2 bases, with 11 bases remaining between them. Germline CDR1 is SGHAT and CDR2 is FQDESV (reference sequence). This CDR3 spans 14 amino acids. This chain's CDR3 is CASNRGVNTGELFF. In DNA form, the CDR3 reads TGTGCCAGCAACCGGGGTGTAAACACCGGGGAGCTGTTTTTT.

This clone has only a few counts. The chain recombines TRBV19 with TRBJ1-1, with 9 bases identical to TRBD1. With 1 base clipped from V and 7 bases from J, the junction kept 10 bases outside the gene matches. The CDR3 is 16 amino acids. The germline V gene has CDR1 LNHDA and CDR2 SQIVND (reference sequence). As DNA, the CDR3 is TGTGCCAGTAGTATAGCGCCCGGGACAGGGACGCATGAAGCTTTCTTT. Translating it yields CASSIAPGTGTHEAFF.